The 15 T cell receptor beta chains below come from one sample, sequenced in a study of cytomegalovirus exposure and HLA in healthy donors. Repertoires were generated with immunoSEQ multiplex PCR, while TCRdb's copy carries only in-frame clones and drops some. The sample gives approximately 120,000 clones, about nine tenths of which show up once; 1.5% to 2.5% is in the top ten. The source material was PBMCs. These receptors came from a young woman in good health and CMV-seronegative.

This sequence joins TRBV10-2 and TRBJ1-2, with TRBD1 matching over 8 bases. The CDR3 runs 14 residues. Per germline, CDR1 WSHSY and CDR2 SAAADI. V trimming: 4 bases; J trimming: 6 bases; junction bases outside the gene matches: 7. The CDR3, as DNA: TGCGCCAGCAGTGGGTTGGAGACAGGGGATGGCTACACCTTC. Translating gives CASSGLETGDGYTF.

The chain carries TRBV27 and TRBJ2-7; weak D call: TRBD1 (5 bases). Germline CDR1 and CDR2: MNHEY and SMNVEV (reference sequence). This CDR3 has 14 amino acids. The V end lost 5 bases, the J end lost 1 base, and 12 bases lay between the germline ends. DNA of the CDR3: TGTGCCAGCAGTCAAGGGGCCGTTTCCTACGAGCAGTACTTC. This encodes CASSQGAVSYEQYF.

The sample holds a few counts of this clone. The chain is built from TRBV27 and TRBJ1-2; possibly TRBD1 for D (5 bases). V lost 2 bases and J lost 1, with 8 bases in between. Germline V gene lookup returns CDR1 MNHEY and CDR2 SMNVEV (reference sequence). This CDR3 region has 14 residues. DNA of the CDR3: TGTGCCAGCAGTTTAAGGGGCAGTAACTATGGCTACACCTTC. Translation gives CASSLRGSNYGYTF.

As to this clone: The same CDR3 can be traced to other DNA sequences in this sample. This rearrangement joins TRBV7-9 to TRBJ2-7; D might be TRBD1 (6 bases). V was shortened by 3 bases and J by 6 bases, with 15 bases between the two germline ends. CDR3 length: 14 residues. Looked up from germline, CDR1 is SEHNR and CDR2 is FQNEAQ (reference sequence). Here the CDR3 DNA reads TGTGCCAGCAGCTTTTCAATGGGGGCGAGCGAGCAGTACTTC. The encoded protein is CASSFSMGASEQYF.

This rearrangement joins TRBV19 to TRBJ2-3; possible D gene TRBD2, 5 bases. Looked up from germline, CDR1 is LNHDA and CDR2 is SQIVND (reference sequence). Deletions cut 3 bases from V and 7 bases from J, with 8 bases between. The CDR3 consists of 12 residues. Here the CDR3 DNA reads TGTGCCAGTAGTATCCGGGAAAATACGCAGTATTTT. Translating it yields CASSIRENTQYF.

The CDR3 is CASSLRDTIYNEQFF. The CDR3 DNA follows: TGTGCCAGCAGTTTAAGGGACACCATCTACAATGAGCAGTTCTTC. The chain joins TRBV28 to TRBJ2-1; TRBD1 might be the D (6 bases). V was trimmed by 2 bases and J by 3 bases, leaving 11 bases between them. This CDR3 is 15 amino acids long. The germline V gene encodes CDR1 MDHEN and CDR2 SYDVKM. The variable domain in full, with the rest retrieved from reference TRBV28 and TRBJ2-1, is DVKVTQSSRYLVKRTGEKVFLECVQDMDHENMFWYRQDPGLGLRLIYFSYDVKMKEKGDIPEGYSVSREKKERFSLILESASTNQTSMYLCASSLRDTIYNEQFFGPGTRLTVL.

The chain links TRBV7-2 to TRBJ2-7; D remains unclear. Germline V gene data show CDR1 as SGHTA and CDR2 as FQGNSA. The CDR3 spans 13 residues. V was clipped by 3 bases and J by 0 bases, with 6 bases between them. DNA for the CDR3: TGTGCCAGCAGCTTGGCCAGCTCCTACGAGCAGTACTTC. It encodes CASSLASSYEQYF.

The J gene is TRBJ2-7, the V gene TRBV15; 10 bases are a match to TRBD2. CDR1 is LNHNV, CDR2 YYDKDF, per germline (reference sequence). This CDR3 has 16 amino acids. V lost 3 bases, J lost 5 bases, and 10 bases stayed unmatched. CDR3 sequence: CATSSSRSSGSDEQYF. The CDR3 region has the DNA TGTGCCACCAGCAGCTCTAGGTCTAGCGGGAGCGACGAGCAGTACTTC.

The rearrangement uses TRBV9 and TRBJ2-1; the match to TRBD2 covers 9 bases. Unmatched junction bases numbered 12, after V lost 3 bases and J lost 5 bases. The CDR3 consists of 17 residues. The V gene's germline CDR1 is SGDLS and CDR2 YYNGEE. The CDR3 spells CASSAALAGGLNNEQFF. The CDR3 DNA reads TGTGCCAGCAGCGCCGCTCTCGCGGGAGGGTTGAACAATGAGCAGTTCTTC.

J is TRBJ2-6 and V is TRBV5-4; 9 bases are a match to TRBD2. Per the germline V gene, CDR1 is SGHNT and CDR2 is YYREEE (reference sequence). Trimming at V came to 4 bases and at J to 3 bases, leaving 11 bases not matched to a gene. This CDR3 is 18 amino acids long. This CDR3 reads CASSGGRAGFSGANVLTF. The DNA for the CDR3 is TGTGCCAGCAGCGGCGGGAGGGCCGGGTTTAGTGGGGCCAACGTCCTGACTTTC.

This clone occurred once. The chain links TRBV28 to TRBJ1-3, with D hard to call. CDR3 length equals 13 residues. The V gene lost 8 bases and the J gene lost 0 bases, with 8 bases spanning the gap. The germline V gene encodes CDR1 MDHEN and CDR2 SYDVKM. This CDR3 reads CASCRHSGNTIYF. CDR3 nucleotide sequence: TGTGCCAGCTGCAGGCACTCTGGAAACACCATATATTTT.

This chain joins TRBV6-1 and TRBJ1-4; perhaps TRBD1 as D (5 bases). CDR1 and CDR2 from the germline V gene are MNHNS and SASEGT. This CDR3 contains 18 residues. Trimming stripped 3 bases from V and 0 bases from J, with 17 bases between. The CDR3, as DNA: TGTGCCAGCAGTGATCTTTGGGGGGGAGTGGCAACTAATGAAAAACTGTTTTTT. Protein sequence: CASSDLWGGVATNEKLFF.

V usage is TRBV27 and J usage is TRBJ2-7; 9 bases fit TRBD2. Germline V gene data show CDR1 as MNHEY and CDR2 as SMNVEV (reference sequence). Germline trimming cut 6 bases from V and 3 bases from J; bases unmatched to any gene: 9. The CDR3 is 15 amino acids. The CDR3 protein is CASSPGTSFHYEQYF. The DNA of the CDR3 is TGTGCCAGCAGCCCCGGGACTAGCTTCCACTACGAGCAGTACTTC.

DNA of the CDR3: TGTGCCAGTAGTATAGTGGCGGGAGATTTGGGCGGGGAGCTGTTTTTT. Residues: CASSIVAGDLGGELFF. The J gene is TRBJ2-2, the V gene TRBV19; 7 bases map to TRBD2. CDR1 is LNHDA and CDR2 is SQIVND in the germline V gene (reference sequence). With V trimmed by 1 base and J by 7 bases, 9 bases remained unmatched. There are 16 residues in the CDR3.

The V and J genes are TRBV2 and TRBJ2-2; 9 bases agree with TRBD1. Per the germline V gene, CDR1 is SNHLY and CDR2 is FYNNEI. V dropped 6 bases and J dropped 8; count of bases not matched to a gene: 10. The CDR3 is 15 amino acids. The CDR3 DNA follows: TGTGCCAGCAGACGACAGGGGGTTTACCTGGGGGAGCTGTTTTTT. This sequence encodes CASRRQGVYLGELFF.